Listed here are 11 T cell receptor beta chains from one sample, sequenced in a study of CD8 T cells in ankylosing spondylitis. TCRdb recomputed calls from the 5' RACE reads with MiXCR, one row per CDR3 protein. The data contain about 260,000 distinct CDR3 sequences, around 20% of them singletons. Sequencing was done on a sample of blood, either unsorted or a sorted T cell fraction (not recorded which). All receptors derive from a male donor with ankylosing spondylitis or in good health (not recorded which).

The table lists this clonotype with a few counts. The chain employs TRBV6-2 or TRBV6-3 and TRBJ2-5; D unresolved. The CDR3 covers 12 residues. V lost 2 bases and J 4 bases, leaving 5 bases between the germline ends. Germline CDR1 is MNHEY and CDR2 is SVGEGT. The CDR3 nucleotides read TGTGCCAGCAGTTACCTCCGAGAGACCCAGTACTTC. Encoded protein: CASSYLRETQYF.

This clonotype was seen many times. The chain is built from TRBV20-1 and TRBJ2-5, with D perhaps TRBD2 (5 bases). Germline lookup yields CDR1 DFQATT and CDR2 SNEGSKA (reference sequence). The CDR3 covers 11 residues. The CDR3 loop reads CRPGVGETQYF. CDR3 sequence (DNA): TGCAGGCCCGGGGTCGGGGAGACCCAGTACTTC.

This clonotype occurred a few times. V and J are TRBV20-1 and TRBJ2-1; 8 bases map to TRBD2. The CDR3 runs to 14 residues. The ends lost 5 bases at V and 9 bases at J; junction bases unmatched: 12. Germline V gives CDR1 DFQATT, CDR2 SNEGSKA (reference sequence). The CDR3: CSAPKGAGEGEQFF. As DNA, the CDR3 is TGCAGTGCTCCGAAGGGAGCGGGAGAGGGTGAGCAGTTCTTC.

The V and J genes are TRBV10-1 and TRBJ2-3; perhaps TRBD1 as D (6 bases). This CDR3 has 14 residues. Trimming removed 2 bases from V and 4 bases from J, with 10 bases in between. CDR1 is WNHNN, CDR2 SYGVQD, per germline (reference sequence). The CDR3 spells CASSERGSSDTQYF. The CDR3, as DNA: TGCGCCAGCAGTGAGAGGGGGAGCTCAGATACGCAGTATTTT.

This clonotype was observed a handful of times. This sequence joins TRBV5-5 and TRBJ2-2, with D perhaps TRBD2 (5 bases). The ends were cut back, 3 bases at V and 4 bases at J, with 7 bases in the middle. Germline assignment: CDR1 SGHKS and CDR2 YYEKEE (reference sequence). The CDR3 runs 13 residues. CDR3 sequence: CASSWEITGELFF. CDR3 nucleotides: TGTGCCAGCAGCTGGGAGATCACCGGGGAGCTGTTTTTT.

The chain recombines TRBV20-1 with TRBJ1-6, with 7 positions matching TRBD1. The germline gives CDR1 DFQATT, CDR2 SNEGSKA (reference sequence). The CDR3 extends over 16 amino acids. Losses at the gene ends were 5 bases for V and 0 bases for J; bases not matched to a gene: 7. The CDR3 nucleotides are TGCAGTGCTTTCAGAGGGGGCACCTCCTATAATTCACCCCTCCACTTT. This sequence encodes CSAFRGGTSYNSPLHF.

This clonotype was observed a few times. CDR3 in amino acids: CSVGTGVYNEQFF. DNA of the CDR3: TGCAGCGTCGGGACAGGGGTTTACAATGAGCAGTTCTTC. The V gene is TRBV29-1, the J gene TRBJ2-1; 10 bases align to TRBD1. Trimming took 6 bases from V and 4 from J; bases not matched to a gene: 3. Germline V gene sequence: CDR1 SQVTM, CDR2 ANQGSEA. The CDR3 extends over 13 amino acids.

The chain carries TRBV12-3 or TRBV12-4 and TRBJ2-3; D perhaps matches TRBD2 (7 bases). Trimming removed 3 bases from V and 1 base from J, with 14 bases in between. The CDR3 contains 16 residues. The CDR3 is CASSFVGGGRTDTQYF. The CDR3 DNA sequence: TGTGCCAGCAGTTTTGTTGGCGGGGGCCGCACAGATACGCAGTATTTT.

The rearrangement uses TRBV15 and TRBJ2-5, with TRBD2 as a possible D gene (6 bases). This CDR3 has 13 residues. Germline CDR1 reads LNHNV; CDR2 reads YYDKDF (reference sequence). V lost 5 bases and J 7 bases, leaving 14 bases between the germline ends. CDR3 residues: CATSRDWRGTQYF. As DNA, the CDR3 is TGTGCCACCAGCCGGGACTGGAGAGGGACCCAGTACTTC.

This clonotype was counted between two and nine times. V and J are TRBV4-1 and TRBJ1-1, with 7 positions matching TRBD1. The CDR3 runs to 16 residues. V was pared by 4 bases and J by 1 base, with 9 bases of the junction left unmatched. Per germline, CDR1 MGHRA and CDR2 YSYEKL. The CDR3 bases are TGCGCCAGCAGCCGCGATCCGGGACAGCCGAACACTGAAGCTTTCTTT. Its protein product is CASSRDPGQPNTEAFF.

The V and J genes are TRBV9 and TRBJ1-4; D remains unclear. V was trimmed by 0 bases and J by 5 bases, leaving 11 bases between them. CDR3 length: 15 amino acids. Per the germline V gene, CDR1 is SGDLS and CDR2 is YYNGEE. The CDR3 DNA is TGTGCCAGCAGCGTAGCCCTGGGAAGAAATGAAAAACTGTTTTTT. This codes for CASSVALGRNEKLFF.